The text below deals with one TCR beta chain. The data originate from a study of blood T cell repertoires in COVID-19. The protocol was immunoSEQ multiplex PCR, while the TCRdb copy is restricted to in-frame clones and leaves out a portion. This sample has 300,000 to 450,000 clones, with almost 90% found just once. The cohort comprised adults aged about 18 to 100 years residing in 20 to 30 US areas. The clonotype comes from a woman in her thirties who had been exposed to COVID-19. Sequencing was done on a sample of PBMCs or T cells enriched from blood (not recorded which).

The CDR3 nucleotides are TGTGCCACCTCGACCCGGACAGCAAACTATGGCTACACCTTC. This codes for CATSTRTANYGYTF. The chain recombines TRBV24-1 with TRBJ1-2; weak D call: TRBD1 (6 bases). This CDR3 is built from 14 residues. CDR1 is KGHDR, CDR2 SFDVKD, per germline. V lost 9 bases and J lost 2, with 15 bases in between.